This TCR beta chain was found in a study of cytomegalovirus exposure and HLA in healthy donors. Study-wide results and limits: Some public TCRs appeared in many individuals, while most sequences were rare. According to reports, the classifier identified cytomegalovirus status with high specificity and sensitivity. Listed as cytomegalovirus-associated were 150 or so TCR beta chains.

Details on this clone: Its target is unknown.

TCRdb keeps only in-frame clones here, not all; method: immunoSEQ multiplex PCR. The sample includes approximately 80,000 clones, 80% to 95% of them seen just once. The CDR3 totals 18 residues. Germline loops: CDR1 MDHEN, CDR2 SYDVKM. Losses at the gene ends were 6 bases for V and 2 bases for J; bases not matched to a gene: 16. Sample: PBMCs. The receptor was isolated from a woman younger than 45 in good health and CMV-seronegative. The V gene is TRBV28, the J gene TRBJ1-5; 7 bases are a match to TRBD1. CDR3 nucleotides: TGTGCCAGCAGGCCACGACTCATCAGGGGGGTAGGCAATCAGCCCCAGCATTTT. The encoded protein is CASRPRLIRGVGNQPQHF. Supplemented by reference TRBV28 and TRBJ1-5, the full variable domain reads DVKVTQSSRYLVKRTGEKVFLECVQDMDHENMFWYRQDPGLGLRLIYFSYDVKMKEKGDIPEGYSVSREKKERFSLILESASTNQTSMYLCASRPRLIRGVGNQPQHFGDGTRLSIL.